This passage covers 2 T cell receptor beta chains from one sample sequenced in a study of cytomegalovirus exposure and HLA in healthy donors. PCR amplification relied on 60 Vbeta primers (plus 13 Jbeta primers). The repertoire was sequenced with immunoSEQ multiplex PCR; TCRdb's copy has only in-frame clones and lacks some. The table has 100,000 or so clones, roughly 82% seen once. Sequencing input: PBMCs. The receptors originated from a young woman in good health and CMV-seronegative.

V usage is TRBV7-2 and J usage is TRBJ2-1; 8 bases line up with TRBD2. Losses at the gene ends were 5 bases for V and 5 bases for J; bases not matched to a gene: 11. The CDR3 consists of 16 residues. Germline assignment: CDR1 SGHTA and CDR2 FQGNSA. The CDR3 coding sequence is TGTGCCAGCAGCCCCGAACTAGCGGAGGGAAACAATGAGCAGTTCTTC. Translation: CASSPELAEGNNEQFF.

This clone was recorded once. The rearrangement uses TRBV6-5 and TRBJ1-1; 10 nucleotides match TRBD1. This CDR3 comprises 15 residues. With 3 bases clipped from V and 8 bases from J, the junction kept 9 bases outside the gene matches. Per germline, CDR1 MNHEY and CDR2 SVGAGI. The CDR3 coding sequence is TGTGCCAGCAGTTATTCCGGGACAGGGGTGAGGGAAGCTTTCTTT. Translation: CASSYSGTGVREAFF.